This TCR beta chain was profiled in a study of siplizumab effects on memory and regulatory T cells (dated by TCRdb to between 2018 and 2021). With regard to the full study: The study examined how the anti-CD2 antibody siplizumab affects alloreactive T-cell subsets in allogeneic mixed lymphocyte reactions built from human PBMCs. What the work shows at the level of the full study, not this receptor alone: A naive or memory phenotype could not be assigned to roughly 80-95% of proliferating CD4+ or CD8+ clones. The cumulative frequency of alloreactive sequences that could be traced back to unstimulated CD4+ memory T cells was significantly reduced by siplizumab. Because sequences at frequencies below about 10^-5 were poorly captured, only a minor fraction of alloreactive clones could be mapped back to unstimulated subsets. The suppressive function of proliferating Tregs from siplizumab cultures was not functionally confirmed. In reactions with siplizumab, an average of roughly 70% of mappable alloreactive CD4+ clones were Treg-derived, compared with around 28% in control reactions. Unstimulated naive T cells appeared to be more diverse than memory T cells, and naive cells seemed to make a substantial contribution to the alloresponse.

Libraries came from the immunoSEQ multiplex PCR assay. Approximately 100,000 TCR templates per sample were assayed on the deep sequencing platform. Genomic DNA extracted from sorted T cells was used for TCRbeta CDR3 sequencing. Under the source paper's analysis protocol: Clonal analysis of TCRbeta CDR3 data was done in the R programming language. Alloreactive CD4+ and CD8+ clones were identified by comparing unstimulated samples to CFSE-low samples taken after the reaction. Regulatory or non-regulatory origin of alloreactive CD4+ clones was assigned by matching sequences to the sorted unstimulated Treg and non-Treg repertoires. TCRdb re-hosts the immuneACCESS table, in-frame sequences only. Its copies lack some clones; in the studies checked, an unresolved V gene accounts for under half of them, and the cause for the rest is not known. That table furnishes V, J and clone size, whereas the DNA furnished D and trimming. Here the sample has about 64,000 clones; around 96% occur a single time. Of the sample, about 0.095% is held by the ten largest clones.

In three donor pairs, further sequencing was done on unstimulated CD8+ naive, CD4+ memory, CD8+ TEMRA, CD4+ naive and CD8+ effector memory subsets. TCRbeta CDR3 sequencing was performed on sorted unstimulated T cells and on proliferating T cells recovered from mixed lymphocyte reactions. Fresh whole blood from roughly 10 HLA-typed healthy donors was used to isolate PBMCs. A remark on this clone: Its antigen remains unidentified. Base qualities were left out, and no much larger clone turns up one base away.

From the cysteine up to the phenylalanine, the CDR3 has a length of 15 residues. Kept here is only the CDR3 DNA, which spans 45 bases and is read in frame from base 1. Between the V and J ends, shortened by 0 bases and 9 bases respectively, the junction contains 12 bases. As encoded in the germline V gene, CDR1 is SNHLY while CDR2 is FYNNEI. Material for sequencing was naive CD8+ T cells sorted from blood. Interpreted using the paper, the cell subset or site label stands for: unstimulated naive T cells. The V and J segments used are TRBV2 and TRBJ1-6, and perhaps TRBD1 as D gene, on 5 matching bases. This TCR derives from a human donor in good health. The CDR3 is CASSEAARAGSPLHF. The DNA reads TGTGCCAGCAGTGAAGCGGCCAGGGCCGGTTCACCCCTCCACTTT.